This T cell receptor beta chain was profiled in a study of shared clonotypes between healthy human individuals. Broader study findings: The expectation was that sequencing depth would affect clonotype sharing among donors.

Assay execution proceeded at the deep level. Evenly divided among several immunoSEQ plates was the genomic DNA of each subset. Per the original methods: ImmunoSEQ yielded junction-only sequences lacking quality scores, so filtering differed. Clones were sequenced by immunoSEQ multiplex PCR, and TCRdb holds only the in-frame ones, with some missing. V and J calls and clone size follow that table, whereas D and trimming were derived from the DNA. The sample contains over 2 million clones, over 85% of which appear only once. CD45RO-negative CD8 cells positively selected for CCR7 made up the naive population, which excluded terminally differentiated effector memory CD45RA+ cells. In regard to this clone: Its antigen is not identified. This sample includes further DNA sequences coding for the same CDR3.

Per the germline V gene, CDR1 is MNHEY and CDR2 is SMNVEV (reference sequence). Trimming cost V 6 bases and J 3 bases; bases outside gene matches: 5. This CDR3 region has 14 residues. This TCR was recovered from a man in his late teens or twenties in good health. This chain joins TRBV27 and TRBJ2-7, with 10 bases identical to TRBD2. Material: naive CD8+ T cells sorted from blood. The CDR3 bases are TGTGCCAGCAGGATAGCGGGGGGCCACTACGAGCAGTACTTC. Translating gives CASRIAGGHYEQYF.